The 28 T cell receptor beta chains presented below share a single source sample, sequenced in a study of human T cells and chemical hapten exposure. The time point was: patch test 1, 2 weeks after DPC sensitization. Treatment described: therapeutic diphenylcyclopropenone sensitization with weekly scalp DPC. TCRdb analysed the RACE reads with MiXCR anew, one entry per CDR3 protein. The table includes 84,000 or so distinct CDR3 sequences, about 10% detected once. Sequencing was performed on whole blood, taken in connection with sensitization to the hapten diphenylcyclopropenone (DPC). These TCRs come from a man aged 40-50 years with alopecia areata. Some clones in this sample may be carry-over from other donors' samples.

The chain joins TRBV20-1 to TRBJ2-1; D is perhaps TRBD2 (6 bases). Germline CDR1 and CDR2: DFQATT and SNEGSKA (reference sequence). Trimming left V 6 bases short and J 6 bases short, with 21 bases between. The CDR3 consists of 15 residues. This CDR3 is CSASPSGRELNEQFF. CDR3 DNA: TGCAGTGCCAGTCCTTCGGGGCGGGAACTCAATGAGCAGTTCTTC.

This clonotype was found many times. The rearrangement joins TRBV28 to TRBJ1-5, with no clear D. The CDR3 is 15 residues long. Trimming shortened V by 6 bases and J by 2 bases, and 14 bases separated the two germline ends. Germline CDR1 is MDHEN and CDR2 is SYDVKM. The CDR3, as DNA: TGTGCCAGCAGGCTGGTTTTTTTCGGCAATCAGCCCCAGCATTTT. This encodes CASRLVFFGNQPQHF. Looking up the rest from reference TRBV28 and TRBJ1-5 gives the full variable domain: DVKVTQSSRYLVKRTGEKVFLECVQDMDHENMFWYRQDPGLGLRLIYFSYDVKMKEKGDIPEGYSVSREKKERFSLILESASTNQTSMYLCASRLVFFGNQPQHFGDGTRLSIL.

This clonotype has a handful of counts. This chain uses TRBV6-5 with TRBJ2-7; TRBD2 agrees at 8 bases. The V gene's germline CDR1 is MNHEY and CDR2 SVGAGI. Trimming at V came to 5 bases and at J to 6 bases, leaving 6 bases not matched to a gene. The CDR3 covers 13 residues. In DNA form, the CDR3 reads TGTGCCAGCAGTCCAGTCGGGAGGGGCGAGCAGTACGTC. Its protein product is CASSPVGRGEQYV.

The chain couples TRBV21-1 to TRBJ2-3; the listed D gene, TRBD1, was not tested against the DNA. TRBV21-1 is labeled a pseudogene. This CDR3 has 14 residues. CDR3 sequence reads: CASSNRRGQDTQYF. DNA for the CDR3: TGTGCCAGCAGCAATCGGAGGGGGCAAGATACGCAGTATTTT.

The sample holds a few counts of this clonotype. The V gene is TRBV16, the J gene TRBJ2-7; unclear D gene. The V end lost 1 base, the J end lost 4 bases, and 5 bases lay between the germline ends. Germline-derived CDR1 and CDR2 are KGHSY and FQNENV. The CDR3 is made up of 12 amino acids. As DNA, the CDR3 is TGTGCCAGCAGCCAATATGGGTACGAGCAGTACGTC. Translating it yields CASSQYGYEQYV.

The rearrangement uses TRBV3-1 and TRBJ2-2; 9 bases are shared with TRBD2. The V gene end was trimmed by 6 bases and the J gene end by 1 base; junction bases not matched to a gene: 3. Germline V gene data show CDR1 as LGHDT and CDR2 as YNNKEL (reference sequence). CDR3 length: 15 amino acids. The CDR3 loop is CASRASGMNTGELFF. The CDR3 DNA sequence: TGTGCCAGCAGGGCTAGCGGGATGAACACCGGGGAGCTGTTTTTT.

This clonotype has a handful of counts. The CDR3 sequence is CASSTTTHSGAYEQYV. CDR3 in DNA: TGTGCCAGCAGCACCACTACCCATAGCGGGGCTTACGAGCAGTACGTC. This chain connects TRBV21-1 to TRBJ2-7; TRBD2 reflects the table's D call only, with no check against the DNA. TRBV21-1 is a recognized pseudogene. This CDR3 spans 16 amino acids.

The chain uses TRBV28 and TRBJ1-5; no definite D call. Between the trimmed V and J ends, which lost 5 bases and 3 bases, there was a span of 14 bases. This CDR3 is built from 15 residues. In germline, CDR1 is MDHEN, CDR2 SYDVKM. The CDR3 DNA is TGTGCCAGCAGTCCCTACGGGAAACTCAATCAGCCCCAGCATTTT. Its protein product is CASSPYGKLNQPQHF.

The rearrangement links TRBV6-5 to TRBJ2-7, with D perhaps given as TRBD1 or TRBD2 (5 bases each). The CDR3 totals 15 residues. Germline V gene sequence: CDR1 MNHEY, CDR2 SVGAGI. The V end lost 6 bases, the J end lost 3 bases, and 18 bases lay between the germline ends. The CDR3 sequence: CASRPGLLGGYEQYV. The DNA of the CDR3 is TGTGCCAGCAGACCCGGACTGCTTGGGGGCTACGAGCAGTACGTC.

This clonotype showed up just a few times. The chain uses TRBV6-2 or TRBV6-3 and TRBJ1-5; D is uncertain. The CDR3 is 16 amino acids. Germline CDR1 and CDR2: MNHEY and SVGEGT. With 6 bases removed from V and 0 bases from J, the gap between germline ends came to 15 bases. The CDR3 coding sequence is TGTGCCAGCAGCCCGGACGGAGGATATAGCAATCAGCCCCAGCATTTT. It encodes CASSPDGGYSNQPQHF.

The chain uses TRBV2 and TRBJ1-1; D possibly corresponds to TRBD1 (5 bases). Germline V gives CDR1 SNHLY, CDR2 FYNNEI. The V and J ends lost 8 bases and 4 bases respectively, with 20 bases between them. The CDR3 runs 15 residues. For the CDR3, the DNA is TGTGCCAGCTTTTTGTCAGGGTCGGTAGGCACTGAAGCTTTCTTT. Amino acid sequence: CASFLSGSVGTEAFF.

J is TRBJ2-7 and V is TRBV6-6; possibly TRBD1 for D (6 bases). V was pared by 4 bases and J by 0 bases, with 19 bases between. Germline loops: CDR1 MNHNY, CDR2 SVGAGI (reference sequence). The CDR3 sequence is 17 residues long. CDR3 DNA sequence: TGTGCCAGCAGTTCTCACCAACAGGGTTTAGGCTCCTACGAGCAGTACGTC. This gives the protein CASSSHQQGLGSYEQYV.

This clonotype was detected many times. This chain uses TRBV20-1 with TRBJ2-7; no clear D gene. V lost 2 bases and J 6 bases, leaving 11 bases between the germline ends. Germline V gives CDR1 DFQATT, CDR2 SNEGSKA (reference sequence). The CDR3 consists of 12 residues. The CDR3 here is CSARLLVTEQYF. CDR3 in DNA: TGCAGTGCTAGATTGCTAGTAACCGAGCAGTACTTC.

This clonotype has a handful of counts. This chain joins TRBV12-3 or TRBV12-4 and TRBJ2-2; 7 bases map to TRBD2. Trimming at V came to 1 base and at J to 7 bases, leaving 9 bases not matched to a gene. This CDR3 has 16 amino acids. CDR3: CASSLVRGRTVGELFF. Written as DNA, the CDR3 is TGTGCCAGCAGTTTAGTTCGCGGGAGAACTGTCGGGGAGCTGTTTTTT.

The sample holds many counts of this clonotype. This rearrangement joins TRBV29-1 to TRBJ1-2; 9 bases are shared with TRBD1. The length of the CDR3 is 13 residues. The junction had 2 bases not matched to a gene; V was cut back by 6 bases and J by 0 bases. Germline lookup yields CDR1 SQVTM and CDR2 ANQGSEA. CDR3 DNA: TGCAGCGTCGGACAGGGGACTAACTATGGCTACACCTTC. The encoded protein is CSVGQGTNYGYTF.

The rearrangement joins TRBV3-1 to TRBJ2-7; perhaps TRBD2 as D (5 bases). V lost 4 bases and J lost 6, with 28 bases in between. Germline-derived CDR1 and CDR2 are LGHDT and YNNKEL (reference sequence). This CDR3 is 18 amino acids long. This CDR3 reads CASSLSLAGLATFGEQYV. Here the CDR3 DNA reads TGTGCCAGCAGCCTAAGTCTGGCTGGGCTAGCTACCTTTGGCGAGCAGTACGTC.

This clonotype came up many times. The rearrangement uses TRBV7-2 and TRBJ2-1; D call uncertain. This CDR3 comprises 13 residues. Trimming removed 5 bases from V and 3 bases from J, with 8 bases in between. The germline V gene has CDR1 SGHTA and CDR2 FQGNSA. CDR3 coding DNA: TGTGCCAGCAGCAAAGAGATCTACAATGAGCAGTTCTTC. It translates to CASSKEIYNEQFF.

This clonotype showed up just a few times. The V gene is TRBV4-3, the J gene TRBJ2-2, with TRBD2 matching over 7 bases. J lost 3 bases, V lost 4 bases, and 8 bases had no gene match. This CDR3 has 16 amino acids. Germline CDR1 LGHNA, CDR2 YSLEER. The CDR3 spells CASSPGAGEDTGELFF. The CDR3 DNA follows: TGCGCCAGCAGCCCTGGGGCGGGAGAGGACACCGGGGAGCTGTTTTTT.

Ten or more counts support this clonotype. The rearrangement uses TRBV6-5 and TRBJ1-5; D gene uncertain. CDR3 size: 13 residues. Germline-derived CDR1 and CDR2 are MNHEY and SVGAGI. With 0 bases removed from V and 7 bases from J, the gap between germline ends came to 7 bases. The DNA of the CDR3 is TGTGCCAGCAGTTACTCGAAACCCCAGCCCCAGCATTTT. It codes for CASSYSKPQPQHF.

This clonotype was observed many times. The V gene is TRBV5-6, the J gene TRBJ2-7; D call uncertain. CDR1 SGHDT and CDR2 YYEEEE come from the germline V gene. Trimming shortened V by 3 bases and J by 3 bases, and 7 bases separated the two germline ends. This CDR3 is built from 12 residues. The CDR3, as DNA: TGTGCCAGCAGCTCCCGATACTACGAGCAGTACTTC. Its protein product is CASSSRYYEQYF.

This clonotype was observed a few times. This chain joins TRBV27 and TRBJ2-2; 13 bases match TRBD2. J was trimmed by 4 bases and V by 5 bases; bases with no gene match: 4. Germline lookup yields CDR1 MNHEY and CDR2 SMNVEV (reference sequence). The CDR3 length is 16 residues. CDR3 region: CASSPGLAGRTGELFF. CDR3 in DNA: TGTGCCAGCAGTCCGGGACTAGCGGGGCGCACCGGGGAGCTGTTTTTT.

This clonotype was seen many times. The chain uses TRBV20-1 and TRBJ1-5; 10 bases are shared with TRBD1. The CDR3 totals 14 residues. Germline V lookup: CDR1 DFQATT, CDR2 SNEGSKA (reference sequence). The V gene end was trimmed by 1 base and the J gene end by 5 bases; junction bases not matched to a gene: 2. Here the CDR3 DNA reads TGCAGTGCTAGAGCTGGGACAGGGGATCAGCCCCAGCATTTT. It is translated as CSARAGTGDQPQHF.

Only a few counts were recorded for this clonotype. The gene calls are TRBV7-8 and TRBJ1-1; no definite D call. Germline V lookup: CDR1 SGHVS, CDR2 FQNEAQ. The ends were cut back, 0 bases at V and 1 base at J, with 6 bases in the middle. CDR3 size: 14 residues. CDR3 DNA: TGTGCCAGCAGCTTAGCCCCATGGAACACTGAAGCTTTCTTT. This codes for CASSLAPWNTEAFF.

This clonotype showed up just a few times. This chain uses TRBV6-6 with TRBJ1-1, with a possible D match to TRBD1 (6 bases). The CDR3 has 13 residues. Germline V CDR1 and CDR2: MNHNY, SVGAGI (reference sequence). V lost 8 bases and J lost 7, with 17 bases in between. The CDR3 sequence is CASLIQGHHEAFF. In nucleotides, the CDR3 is TGTGCCAGCCTCATCCAGGGGCACCATGAAGCTTTCTTT.

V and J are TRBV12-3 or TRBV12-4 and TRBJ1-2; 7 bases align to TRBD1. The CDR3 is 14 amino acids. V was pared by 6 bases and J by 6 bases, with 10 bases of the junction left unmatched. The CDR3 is CASSLDRVVDGYTF. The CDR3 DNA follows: TGTGCCAGCAGCCTTGACAGGGTGGTAGATGGCTACACCTTC.

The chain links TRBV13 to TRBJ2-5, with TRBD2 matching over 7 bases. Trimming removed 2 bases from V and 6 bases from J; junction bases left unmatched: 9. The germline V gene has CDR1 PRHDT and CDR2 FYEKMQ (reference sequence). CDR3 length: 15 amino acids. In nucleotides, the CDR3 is TGTGCCAGCAGCTTAAGACGGGGCGGGAGTCAGACCCAGTACTTC. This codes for CASSLRRGGSQTQYF.

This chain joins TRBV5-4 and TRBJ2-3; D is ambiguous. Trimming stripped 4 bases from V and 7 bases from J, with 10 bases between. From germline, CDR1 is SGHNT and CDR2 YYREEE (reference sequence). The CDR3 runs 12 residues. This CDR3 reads CASSLDPHTQYF. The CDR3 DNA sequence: TGTGCCAGCAGCCTAGACCCTCATACGCAGTATTTT.

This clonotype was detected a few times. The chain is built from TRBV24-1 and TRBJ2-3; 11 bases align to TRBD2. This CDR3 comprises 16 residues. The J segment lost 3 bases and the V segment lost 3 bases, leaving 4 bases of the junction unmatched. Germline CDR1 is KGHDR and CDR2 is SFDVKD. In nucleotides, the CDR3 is TGTGCCACCAGTGATCCCACTAGCGGGAGAACAGATACGCAGTATTTT. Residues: CATSDPTSGRTDTQYF.